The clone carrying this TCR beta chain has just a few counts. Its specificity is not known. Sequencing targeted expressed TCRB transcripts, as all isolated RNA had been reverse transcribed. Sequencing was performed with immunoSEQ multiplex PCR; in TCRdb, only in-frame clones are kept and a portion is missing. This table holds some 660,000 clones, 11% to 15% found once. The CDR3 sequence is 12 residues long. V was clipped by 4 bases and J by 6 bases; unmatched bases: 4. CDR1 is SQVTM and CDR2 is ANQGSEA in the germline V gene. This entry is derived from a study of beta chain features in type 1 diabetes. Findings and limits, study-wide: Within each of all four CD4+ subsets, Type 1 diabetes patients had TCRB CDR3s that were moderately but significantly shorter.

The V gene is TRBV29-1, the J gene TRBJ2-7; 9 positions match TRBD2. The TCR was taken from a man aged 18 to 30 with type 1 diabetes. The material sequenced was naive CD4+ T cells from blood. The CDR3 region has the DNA TGCAGCGTTGGGCAAGCGGGAGGCGAGCAGTACTTC. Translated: CSVGQAGGEQYF.